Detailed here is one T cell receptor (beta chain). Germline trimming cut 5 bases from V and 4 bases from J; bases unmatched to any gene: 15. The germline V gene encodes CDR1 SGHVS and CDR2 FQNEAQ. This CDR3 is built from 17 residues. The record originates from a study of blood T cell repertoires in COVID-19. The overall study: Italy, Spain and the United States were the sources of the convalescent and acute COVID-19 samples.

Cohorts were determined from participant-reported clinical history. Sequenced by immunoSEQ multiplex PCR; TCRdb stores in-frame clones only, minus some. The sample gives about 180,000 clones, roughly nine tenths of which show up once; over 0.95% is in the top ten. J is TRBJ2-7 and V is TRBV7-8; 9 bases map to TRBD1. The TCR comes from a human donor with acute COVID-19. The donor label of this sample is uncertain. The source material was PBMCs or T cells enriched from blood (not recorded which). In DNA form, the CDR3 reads TGTGCCAGCAGCAATCGGGTCCTCGGACAGGGGAAGTACGAGCAGTACTTC. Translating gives CASSNRVLGQGKYEQYF.